These 4 T cell receptor beta chains share one sample of origin, sequenced in a study of a mutant IDH1 vaccine in newly diagnosed glioma. Time point defined: week 11, during vaccination. A 20-mer mutant IDH1 peptide at 300 ug was injected subcutaneously with topical imiquimod. Assay: immunoSEQ multiplex PCR; the TCRdb copy retains only in-frame clones and omits some. Counted here are around 66,000 clones, over 70% occurring once; the ten biggest clones make up 5.9%. Antigens for these TCRs are unknown. The sequenced sample was PBMCs, obtained from a glioma patient whose treatment included an IDH1 peptide vaccine. These receptors all stem from a man aged 50 to 59 with glioma.

This clone was counted a single time. This chain uses TRBV9 with TRBJ2-1; D is unclear. The V end was cut by 4 bases, the J end by 7 bases, with 27 bases between. This CDR3 comprises 18 residues. The germline gives CDR1 SGDLS, CDR2 YYNGEE. The CDR3 bases are TGTGCCAGCAGCCCTGAATCAGCCGGGCCCCTAGTCCGTAATGAGCAGTTCTTC. Protein product: CASSPESAGPLVRNEQFF. Variable domain in full (rest from reference TRBV9 and TRBJ2-1): DSGVTQTPKHLITATGQRVTLRCSPRSGDLSVYWYQQSLDQGLQFLIQYYNGEERAKGNILERFSAQQFPDLHSELNLSSLELGDSALYFCASSPESAGPLVRNEQFFGPGTRLTVL.

This chain connects TRBV29-1 to TRBJ2-5; D is unclear. This CDR3 contains 12 residues. From germline, CDR1 is SQVTM and CDR2 ANQGSEA. The V end was cut by 7 bases, the J end by 2 bases, with 11 bases between. In DNA, the CDR3 is TGCAGCGCCGGCAGCCGACAAGAGACCCAGTACTTC. Translating gives CSAGSRQETQYF.

The chain carries TRBV4-1 and TRBJ2-7, with 9 bases identical to TRBD1. This CDR3 has 15 amino acids. Germline CDR1 and CDR2: MGHRA and YSYEKL. V dropped 4 bases and J dropped 3; count of bases not matched to a gene: 7. CDR3 nucleotide sequence: TGCGCCAGCAGCCGGCCGGGACAGGGTCTCTACGAGCAGTACTTC. Residues: CASSRPGQGLYEQYF.

V and J are TRBV5-6 and TRBJ1-2; maybe TRBD1 (5 bases). Between the trimmed V and J ends, which lost 4 bases and 4 bases, there was a span of 14 bases. The CDR3 runs 14 residues. Germline V lookup: CDR1 SGHDT, CDR2 YYEEEE. CDR3 residues: CASSLDSTTYGYTF. The CDR3 DNA reads as TGTGCCAGCAGCCTAGACAGCACGACCTATGGCTACACCTTC.